Below, 19 T cell receptor beta chains from the same sample are listed, as sequenced in a study of cytotoxic CD8 clonotypes in ibrutinib-treated CLL. Sequenced by immunoSEQ multiplex PCR; TCRdb stores in-frame clones only, minus some. The sample lists approximately 32,000 clones, 60% to 80% seen once, with 25% to 30% in the top ten. The material sequenced was PBMCs, taken before ibrutinib treatment. The source of these receptors is a human donor with chronic lymphocytic leukemia.

This clone was counted many times. CDR3 sequence reads: CASNDRVSEQYF. In DNA, the CDR3 is TGTGCCAGCAACGACAGGGTTTCAGAGCAGTACTTC. This chain joins TRBV11-1 and TRBJ2-7, with TRBD1 matching 7 bases. After removal of 7 bases from V and 7 bases from J, the junction contained 7 bases not matched to a gene. The CDR3 is made up of 12 amino acids. The germline V gene has CDR1 SGHAT and CDR2 FQDESV (reference sequence).

The gene calls are TRBV18 and TRBJ2-7; maybe TRBD1 (5 bases). Germline assignment: CDR1 KGHSH and CDR2 LQKENI. V lost 5 bases and J 0 bases, leaving 8 bases between the germline ends. The CDR3 has 13 amino acids. The CDR3 DNA is TGTGCCAGCTCAGAACAGGACTCCTACGAGCAGTACTTC. Its protein product is CASSEQDSYEQYF. Based on the CDR3 plus reference TRBV18 and TRBJ2-7, the full variable domain is NAGVMQNPRHLVRRRGQEARLRCSPMKGHSHVYWYRQLPEEGLKFMVYLQKENIIDESGMPKERFSAEFPKEGPSILRIQQVVRGDSAAYFCASSEQDSYEQYFGPGTRLTVT.

A few counts support this clone. The V call is TRBV16, the J call TRBJ1-2; no clear D. CDR1 KGHSY and CDR2 FQNENV come from the germline V gene. Trimming shortened V by 4 bases and J by 0 bases, and 15 bases separated the two germline ends. CDR3 size: 16 residues. CDR3 protein: CASSPFGWPPNYGYTF. CDR3 DNA: TGTGCCAGCAGCCCATTCGGATGGCCCCCTAACTATGGCTACACCTTC. Complete variable domain (other parts from reference TRBV16 and TRBJ1-2): GEEVAQTPKHLVRGEGQKAKLYCAPIKGHSYVFWYQQVLKNEFKFLISFQNENVFDETGMPKERFSAKCLPNSPCSLEIQATKLEDSAVYFCASSPFGWPPNYGYTFGSGTRLTVV.

A note on this clone: One end of the junction is discordant with germline, which a read error may explain. The rearrangement links TRBV29-1 to TRBJ1-3; D unclear. The V gene's germline CDR1 is SQVTM and CDR2 ANQGSEA. The CDR3 spans 13 residues. The CDR3 DNA sequence: TGCAGCGTTAATCTGGGGTCTGCAAACACCATATATTTT. Amino acid sequence: CSVNLGSANTIYF.

The chain couples TRBV6-6 to TRBJ2-7; possibly TRBD1 for D (5 bases). Trimming left V 8 bases short and J 3 bases short, with 11 bases between. Per the germline V gene, CDR1 is MNHNY and CDR2 is SVGAGI (reference sequence). The length of the CDR3 is 12 residues. The CDR3 sequence: CASLQGSYEQYF. The CDR3 bases are TGTGCCAGCCTGCAGGGCAGCTACGAGCAGTACTTC.

In nucleotides, the CDR3 is TGTGCCAGCATTTGGGGGGGCGAGCAGTACTTC. It specifies CASIWGGEQYF. The V gene is TRBV27, the J gene TRBJ2-7, with TRBD2 identical over 7 bases. This CDR3 is 11 amino acids long. CDR1 and CDR2 (germline): MNHEY, SMNVEV (reference sequence). V shed 7 bases and J 6 bases; nucleotides not matched to a gene: 3.

This clone has at least ten counts. The genes are TRBV5-1 and TRBJ1-6, with D unresolved. Germline assignment: CDR1 SGHRS and CDR2 YFSETQ. CDR3 length: 15 residues. V was shortened by 0 bases and J by 5 bases, with 9 bases between the two germline ends. This chain's CDR3 is CASSLVRENNSPLHF. DNA of the CDR3: TGCGCCAGCAGCTTGGTTCGGGAAAATAATTCACCCCTCCACTTT.

This chain links TRBV4-2 with TRBJ2-7, with 11 bases aligning to TRBD1. The V and J ends lost 1 base and 6 bases, in that order; junction bases with no gene match: 2. The CDR3 consists of 14 residues. In germline, CDR1 is LGHNA, CDR2 YNFKEQ. This CDR3 is CASSQGTGGFEQYF. The CDR3, as DNA: TGTGCCAGCAGCCAAGGGACAGGGGGCTTCGAGCAGTACTTC.

The chain joins TRBV4-3 to TRBJ2-3, with D possibly matching TRBD2 (6 bases). V lost 7 bases and J 1 base, leaving 18 bases between the germline ends. The V gene's germline CDR1 is LGHNA and CDR2 YSLEER. The CDR3 contains 16 residues. As DNA, the CDR3 is TGCGCCAGCAACCTCGCGTATCCGGGGGGCACAGATACGCAGTATTTT. This translates into CASNLAYPGGTDTQYF.

The chain carries TRBV10-3 and TRBJ2-1, with D perhaps TRBD1 or TRBD2 (5 bases each). The germline V gene encodes CDR1 ENHRY and CDR2 SYGVKD. The V end lost 10 bases, the J end lost 4 bases, and 17 bases lay between the germline ends. The CDR3 runs to 14 residues. The CDR3 is CATLNRDGYNEQFF. CDR3 nucleotides: TGTGCCACCTTAAATCGGGACGGATACAATGAGCAGTTCTTC.

The gene calls are TRBV28 and TRBJ1-6, with TRBD1 matching over 8 bases. Germline V gene data show CDR1 as MDHEN and CDR2 as SYDVKM. CDR3 length: 15 residues. Trimming removed 5 bases from V and 11 bases from J; junction bases left unmatched: 11. The CDR3 nucleotides are TGTGCCAGCAGTCTGGAGGACAGGGCGGGGGCACCCCTCCACTTT. Its translation: CASSLEDRAGAPLHF.

The J gene is TRBJ2-7, the V gene TRBV5-1, with 8 bases matching TRBD1. Trimming removed 4 bases from V and 5 bases from J; junction bases left unmatched: 14. Germline-derived CDR1 and CDR2 are SGHRS and YFSETQ. The CDR3 covers 16 residues. CDR3 protein: CASSTSQTGARNEQYF. In DNA form, the CDR3 reads TGCGCCAGCAGCACCTCGCAGACAGGGGCTCGGAACGAGCAGTACTTC.

The CDR3 DNA reads TGTGCCAGTAACCCCTCAACCGACACAGATACGCAGTATTTT. Translating it yields CASNPSTDTDTQYF. This chain links TRBV9 with TRBJ2-3, with D hard to call. Trimming took 8 bases from V and 2 from J, leaving 15 bases between them. Germline V CDR1 and CDR2: SGDLS, YYNGEE. The CDR3 loop spans 14 amino acids.

The rearrangement joins TRBV5-1 to TRBJ2-7, with 9 nucleotides matching TRBD2. This CDR3 region has 15 residues. Germline lookup yields CDR1 SGHRS and CDR2 YFSETQ. Trimming cost V 4 bases and J 5 bases; bases outside gene matches: 10. This CDR3 reads CASSPGLAVSDEQYF. CDR3 DNA sequence: TGCGCCAGCAGCCCGGGACTAGCCGTGTCCGACGAGCAGTACTTC.

V gene TRBV6-6 combines with J gene TRBJ1-6; 9 bases map to TRBD1. CDR3 size: 16 residues. The germline gives CDR1 MNHNY, CDR2 SVGAGI (reference sequence). Trimming took 4 bases from V and 8 from J; bases not matched to a gene: 9. CDR3 nucleotides: TGTGCCAGCAGTTCCTCGGGTGGACAGGGGTATTCACCCCTCCACTTT. Amino acids: CASSSSGGQGYSPLHF.

The sample holds a few counts of this clone. V gene TRBV2 combines with J gene TRBJ1-5; no firm D call. Per germline, CDR1 SNHLY and CDR2 FYNNEI. This CDR3 spans 13 amino acids. The ends were cut back, 8 bases at V and 7 bases at J, with 15 bases in the middle. DNA of the CDR3: TGTGCCAGCCGACCGGGAACGGGGCAGCCCCAGCATTTT. It is translated as CASRPGTGQPQHF.

The chain joins TRBV5-4 to TRBJ1-1; perhaps TRBD1 as D (6 bases). Germline V CDR1 and CDR2: SGHNT, YYREEE (reference sequence). CDR3 length: 14 residues. V was pared by 0 bases and J by 3 bases, with 9 bases between. The CDR3 nucleotides are TGTGCCAGCAGCTTGGGCGGGGGGCACACTGAAGCTTTCTTT. It specifies CASSLGGGHTEAFF.

The rearrangement joins TRBV2 to TRBJ1-5; a weak D match, TRBD1 (5 bases). Trimming stripped 4 bases from V and 0 bases from J, with 10 bases between. This CDR3 is 15 amino acids long. Germline V gene data show CDR1 as SNHLY and CDR2 as FYNNEI. In DNA form, the CDR3 reads TGTGCCAGCAGTGTAGAGACAGTTAGCAATCAGCCCCAGCATTTT. Amino acid sequence: CASSVETVSNQPQHF.

J is TRBJ2-7 and V is TRBV7-2, with 7 nucleotides matching TRBD1. Germline loops: CDR1 SGHTA, CDR2 FQGNSA. The CDR3 covers 14 residues. Losses at the gene ends were 5 bases for V and 0 bases for J; bases not matched to a gene: 4. The CDR3 sequence is CASSPQGSSYEQYF. The CDR3, as DNA: TGTGCCAGCAGCCCACAGGGGAGCTCCTACGAGCAGTACTTC. The full variable domain, with the rest looked up from reference TRBV7-2 and TRBJ2-7, is GAGVSQSPSNKVTEKGKDVELRCDPISGHTALYWYRQSLGQGLEFLIYFQGNSAPDKSGLPSDRFSAERTGGSVSTLTIQRTQQEDSAVYLCASSPQGSSYEQYFGPGTRLTVT.